These 21 T cell receptor beta chains originate from one sample sequenced in a study of tissue T cells after allogeneic stem cell transplantation (dated 2022 in TCRdb). Receptors were amplified or captured by the immunoSEQ multiplex PCR assay. In its TCRdb copy, this immuneACCESS table keeps in-frame sequences only and misses some clones. Where compared with another copy, unresolved V genes explain less than half of these, and the others have no known cause. The sample table holds about 4,000 clones, of which around 46% were seen once. The ten largest clones add up to 16% of the sample. Read against the paper, the sample's time point label means: mouse harvest day 14 after allogeneic transplant. Mouse grafts consisting of 10^7 T-cell-depleted bone marrow cells combined with 10^6 splenic CD5+ T cells were administered by tail vein injection. Sample: lymph node tissue. These receptors were collected from a female BALB/c mouse given C57BL/6 T cells with graft-versus-host disease after an allogeneic hematopoietic cell transplant.

Turning to this clone: Germline and genes: mouse. The CDR3 goes on 1 residue after the read ends, and that part is filled in from the germline J gene. The V and J genes are TRBV16 and TRBJ2-2; D remains ambiguous. The germline V gene has CDR1 SGHSA and CDR2 FRNQAP. The length of the CDR3 is 13 residues. With 3 bases removed from V and 1 base from J, the gap between germline ends came to 3 bases. The chain's CDR3 is CASSLGNTGQLYF. CDR3 DNA (partial): TGTGCAAGCAGCTTGGGAAACACCGGGCAGCTCTAC.

This clone is medium-sized within its sample. Genes here carry mouse names. Coverage ceases 1 residue before the CDR3 finishes, and the germline J gene fills in the end. The chain couples TRBV3 to TRBJ2-2; the D gene is possibly TRBD1 (5 bases). The CDR3 is made up of 13 amino acids. Looked up from germline, CDR1 is SNHLY and CDR2 is FYNGKV (reference sequence). The V end lost 3 bases, the J end lost 5 bases, and 7 bases lay between the germline ends. The sequenced CDR3 bases are TGTGCCAGCAGCTTCAGGGATACCGGGCAGCTCTAC. It is translated as CASSFRDTGQLY. The whole CDR3 sequence is CASSFRDTGQLYF.

Turning to this clone: Gene names refer to mouse genes. The read halts 1 residue ahead of the CDR3 end, with the missing end drawn from the germline J gene. The chain uses TRBV13-1 and TRBJ2-2, with 9 bases identical to TRBD2. The ends lost 2 bases at V and 7 bases at J; junction bases unmatched: 3. The germline V gene encodes CDR1 NSHNY and CDR2 SYGAGN. This CDR3 has 14 residues. The CDR3 DNA, read in part, is TGTGCCAGCAGTGACTGGGGGGGAGGCGGGCAGCTCTAC. It yields the protein CASSDWGGGGQLY. The whole CDR3 is CASSDWGGGGQLYF.

Turning to this clone: Gene names are mouse gene names. The read is 1 residue too short to cover the CDR3 end, so that end is filled in from the germline J gene. This chain connects TRBV1 to TRBJ2-7, with TRBD1 matching over 8 bases. J was trimmed by 7 bases and V by 0 bases; bases with no gene match: 8. There are 15 residues in the CDR3. Per germline, CDR1 NSQYPW and CDR2 LRSPGD (reference sequence). CDR3 residues: CTCSADRQGAREQYF. Partial CDR3 DNA: TGCACCTGCAGTGCAGATCGCCAGGGGGCTAGGGAACAGTAC.

In regard to this clone: Gene names refer to mouse genes. The read ends 1 residue shy of where the CDR3 ends; the end is completed using the germline J gene. This chain joins TRBV12-2 and TRBJ2-3; tentatively, D is TRBD2 (5 bases). V lost 0 bases and J lost 2, with 8 bases in between. This CDR3 region has 14 residues. Germline values: CDR1 SGHLS, CDR2 HYDKME. The CDR3 reads CASSLWGFAETLYF. Incomplete CDR3 DNA: TGTGCCAGCTCTCTCTGGGGTTTTGCAGAAACGCTGTAT.

In this sample, this clone turned up a few times. All gene names here are mouse names. The read stops 1 residue short of the end of the CDR3; the missing end is completed from the germline J gene. This sequence joins TRBV4 and TRBJ1-6; perhaps TRBD1 as D (6 bases). TRBJ1-6 is flagged as an ORF with uncertain function. Per the germline V gene, CDR1 is LGHDT and CDR2 is YNNKQL (reference sequence). V shed 5 bases and J shed 9 bases, with 8 bases lying between them. The CDR3 runs to 12 residues. Partial CDR3 DNA: TGTGCCAGCAGCACCAGGGGTTCGCCCCTCTAC. As protein: CASSTRGSPLY. The full-length CDR3 reads as CASSTRGSPLYF.

Comment on this clone: All gene names here are mouse names. The read gets to within 1 residue of the CDR3 end, and the germline J gene fills in the rest. V usage is TRBV23 and J usage is TRBJ2-3; TRBD2, as called in the table, went unchecked against the DNA. Germline values: CDR1 KGHTA, CDR2 FQNQQP. The CDR3 loop spans 15 amino acids. CDR3 DNA (partial): TGCTCCAGCAGTCGACTGGGGGTTAGTGCAGAAACGCTGTAT. Protein sequence: CSSSRLGVSAETLY. The complete CDR3 sequence is CSSSRLGVSAETLYF.

As to this clone: The genes and germline here are from mouse. The sequenced fragment ends 1 residue before the CDR3 boundary, so the rest is inferred from the germline J gene. The V gene is TRBV15, the J gene TRBJ1-1, with D maybe TRBD1 (5 bases). Germline CDR1 reads SGHND; CDR2 reads FRSKSL. V lost 3 bases and J 2 bases, leaving 7 bases between the germline ends. The CDR3 contains 13 residues. The CDR3 DNA, read in part, is TGTGCCAGCAGTTTTGGGGCCAACACAGAAGTCTTC. It encodes CASSFGANTEVF. From start to end, the CDR3 is CASSFGANTEVFF.

This clone was seen more than once but under ten times. The listed genes are named as in mouse. The read terminates 1 residue before the CDR3 end, so the remaining end is supplied by the germline J gene. The chain employs TRBV3 and TRBJ1-4; D is possibly TRBD1 (6 bases). The germline gives CDR1 SNHLY, CDR2 FYNGKV (reference sequence). Trimming left V 3 bases short and J 4 bases short, with 12 bases between. The CDR3 totals 15 residues. The CDR3 protein is CASSLGGTSNERLFF. The sequenced CDR3 bases are TGTGCCAGCAGCTTGGGGGGGACAAGCAACGAAAGATTATTT. The full variable domain, in which reference TRBV3 and TRBJ1-4 provide the parts outside the CDR3, is GPKVLQIPSHQIIDMGQMVTLNCDPVSNHLYFYWYKQILGQQMEFLVNFYNGKVMEKSKLFKDQFSVERPDGSYFTLKIQPTALEDSAVYFCASSLGGTSNERLFFGHGTKLSVL.

A note on this clone: All gene names here are mouse names. From the germline J gene comes the end of the CDR3, since the read stops 1 residue before it. This sequence joins TRBV3 and TRBJ1-2; tentatively, D is TRBD1 (6 bases). V lost 5 bases and J 3 bases, leaving 13 bases between the germline ends. The germline gives CDR1 SNHLY, CDR2 FYNGKV (reference sequence). This CDR3 has 14 residues. The CDR3 DNA, read in part, is TGTGCCAGCAGCCGCCAGGGGAGGGACTCCGACTACACC. It translates to CASSRQGRDSDYT. The whole CDR3 region reads CASSRQGRDSDYTF.

Note on this clone: The germline and genes are mouse ones. From the germline J gene comes the end of the CDR3, since the read stops 1 residue before it. The rearrangement joins TRBV3 to TRBJ1-6, with 11 bases lining up with TRBD1. TRBJ1-6 belongs to the ORF category, with a function that is uncertain. CDR1 and CDR2 from the germline V gene are SNHLY and FYNGKV (reference sequence). V lost 4 bases and J lost 0; bases outside the gene matches: 5. The CDR3 covers 18 residues. The part of the CDR3 DNA that was read is TGTGCCAGCAGCTCCGGGACAGGGGGGAATTCCTATAATTCGCCCCTCTAC. Its protein product is CASSSGTGGNSYNSPLY. The full CDR3 protein is CASSSGTGGNSYNSPLYF.

On this clone: The gene names given are mouse names. The read terminates 1 residue ahead of where the CDR3 ends, so the germline J gene completes it. The chain uses TRBV29 and TRBJ1-1; tentative D call: TRBD1 (5 bases). Between the trimmed V and J ends, which lost 3 bases and 3 bases, there was a span of 8 bases. CDR3 length equals 13 residues. Germline loops: CDR1 MSHET, CDR2 SYDVDS. The CDR3 is CASSFGRDTEVFF. Incomplete CDR3 DNA: TGTGCTAGCAGTTTTGGCAGGGACACAGAAGTCTTC.

Remarks on this clone: The germline and genes are mouse ones. The sequence runs out 1 residue before the end of the CDR3; the remainder is reconstructed from the germline J gene. The V call is TRBV3, the J call TRBJ2-7; TRBD1 matches at 10 bases. CDR1 SNHLY and CDR2 FYNGKV come from the germline V gene (reference sequence). The length of the CDR3 is 14 residues. With 1 base clipped from V and 4 bases from J, the junction kept 1 base outside the gene matches. The CDR3 here is CASSLGDRGYEQYF. The DNA read from the CDR3 is TGTGCCAGCAGCTTAGGGGACAGGGGATATGAACAGTAC.

Notes on this clone: The gene names here belong to mouse. The read falls 1 residue short of the CDR3 end, and the missing part is taken from the germline J gene. The chain recombines TRBV19 with TRBJ2-5; 10 bases are a match to TRBD2. The trim removed 10 bases at V and 5 bases at J, leaving 4 bases unmatched. The CDR3 loop spans 12 amino acids. Germline CDR1 is FNHDT and CDR2 is SITEND (reference sequence). The sequenced part of the CDR3 DNA is TGTGCCGCCAGACTGGGGGGAGACACCCAGTAC. Its translation: CAARLGGDTQY. The whole CDR3 sequence is CAARLGGDTQYF.

Notes on this clone: Mouse gene names apply. Partial CDR3 DNA: TGTGCCAGCAGTGACAGGGACTATAATTCGCCCCTCTAC. This translates into CASSDRDYNSPLY. The CDR3 as a whole reads CASSDRDYNSPLYF. The rearrangement links TRBV13-3 to TRBJ1-6; possibly TRBD1 for D (5 bases). Coverage ceases 1 residue before the CDR3 finishes, and the germline J gene fills in the end. TRBJ1-6 is identified as an open reading frame with a role that is uncertain. V was pared by 2 bases and J by 3 bases, with 6 bases between. The V gene's germline CDR1 is NNHDY and CDR2 SYVADS. This CDR3 contains 14 residues.

In this sample, this clone turned up once. Mouse germline and gene names are used. The CDR3 end is not reached by the read, which stops 1 residue before it; the germline J gene fills it in. J is TRBJ2-4 and V is TRBV5; TRBD2 matches 10 bases. Germline CDR1 and CDR2: LGHNA and YNLKQL (reference sequence). The junction had 0 bases not matched to a gene; V was cut back by 0 bases and J by 3 bases. The CDR3 runs 15 residues. CDR3 region: CASSQDWGGQNTLYF. CDR3 DNA (partial): TGTGCCAGCAGCCAAGACTGGGGGGGCCAAAACACCTTGTAC.

About this clone: The listed genes are named as in mouse. The CDR3 end lies 1 residue beyond the end of the read and is filled in from the germline J gene. This sample also contains other DNA sequences that code for the same CDR3. J is TRBJ1-2 and V is TRBV26; D perhaps matches TRBD1 (5 bases). In germline, CDR1 is KGHPV, CDR2 FQNQEV (reference sequence). Deletions cut 2 bases from V and 4 bases from J, with 5 bases between. This CDR3 comprises 12 residues. The CDR3 protein is CASSLGGSDYTF. Partial CDR3 DNA: TGTGCCAGCAGTCTGGGGGGCTCCGACTACACC. The complete variable domain, with remaining parts taken from reference TRBV26 and TRBJ1-2, reads NSKVIQTPRYLVKGQGQKAKMRCIPEKGHPVVFWYQQNKNNEFKFLINFQNQEVLQQIDMTEKRFSAECPSNSPCSLEIQSSEAGDSALYLCASSLGGSDYTFGSGTRLLVI.

By share, this clone ranks as medium-sized. Gene names denote mouse genes. The CDR3 end lies 1 residue beyond the end of the read and is filled in from the germline J gene. The genes are TRBV26 and TRBJ2-7; D is unresolved. The germline V gene has CDR1 KGHPV and CDR2 FQNQEV (reference sequence). V was trimmed by 6 bases and J by 3 bases, leaving 9 bases between them. There are 12 residues in the CDR3. CDR3 DNA (partial): TGTGCCAGCAGCCGGGCTTTCTATGAACAGTAC. Translation gives CASSRAFYEQY. The entire CDR3 protein reads CASSRAFYEQYF.

Points on this clone: The genes are named according to mouse. The read ends 1 residue shy of where the CDR3 ends; the end is completed using the germline J gene. The rearrangement uses TRBV26 and TRBJ2-2; TRBD1 is a possible D gene (5 bases). Germline lookup yields CDR1 KGHPV and CDR2 FQNQEV (reference sequence). CDR3 length: 14 amino acids. V was shortened by 4 bases and J by 0 bases, with 6 bases between the two germline ends. The CDR3: CASSPTANTGQLYF. The CDR3 bases that were read are TGTGCCAGCAGTCCGACAGCAAACACCGGGCAGCTCTAC.

This clone was seen a few times. Gene names and germline match the mouse. Read sequence stops 1 residue before the CDR3 end, and the germline J gene provides the missing end. This sequence joins TRBV5 and TRBJ2-7; possibly TRBD2 for D (7 bases). This CDR3 region has 14 residues. Trimming pared 0 bases from V and 3 bases from J, leaving 9 bases between. Germline V gene data show CDR1 as LGHNA and CDR2 as YNLKQL (reference sequence). The DNA read from the CDR3 is TGTGCCAGCAGCCAAGATGGGGGGCGCTATGAACAGTAC. Its translation is CASSQDGGRYEQY. The CDR3 as a whole reads CASSQDGGRYEQYF.

As to this clone: The gene symbols are mouse symbols. The read ends 1 residue early relative to the CDR3; the germline J gene fills the gap. The chain combines TRBV23 with TRBJ2-1; TRBD2, the table's D call, lacks a check against the DNA. The CDR3 runs 15 residues. Looked up from germline, CDR1 is KGHTA and CDR2 is FQNQQP. The CDR3 loop reads CSSSQRTGGAAEQFF. CDR3 bases read: TGCTCCAGCAGTCAAAGGACTGGGGGGGCTGCTGAGCAGTTC.